Here is one T cell receptor (beta chain) with its context. The data originate from a study of T cells after yellow fever vaccination. The study made its TCR cDNA through 5'RACE template switching. That step introduced a universal primer site along with UMIs. TCRdb redid the calling of the 5' RACE reads with MiXCR, one entry per CDR3 protein. The repertoire includes hundreds of thousands of distinct CDR3 sequences, 11% of them detected once, and roughly 18% sits in the top ten. Sample: PBMCs, taken on the day of the first yellow fever vaccination. The receptor's source is a man between 18 and 29 years old who received the YFV17D yellow fever vaccine.

CDR3 amino acids: CSALQGASTDTQYF. CDR3 DNA: TGCAGTGCGTTACAGGGGGCTAGCACAGATACGCAGTATTTT. The chain employs TRBV20-1 and TRBJ2-3, with 9 bases fitting TRBD1. The CDR3 length is 14 residues. V shed 6 bases, J shed 0 bases, and the junction held 4 bases outside the gene matches. In germline, CDR1 is DFQATT, CDR2 SNEGSKA (reference sequence).